This T cell receptor beta chain originates from a study of CD8 T cells in ankylosing spondylitis. Study findings and constraints: In the blood and synovial fluid of reactive arthritis, some motif variants had been previously reported. Ankylosing spondylitis blood appeared to carry a characteristic TCR beta motif of several highly homologous variants.

The CDR3 is made up of 16 amino acids. Looked up from germline, CDR1 is DFQATT and CDR2 is SNEGSKA (reference sequence). The V gene end was trimmed by 1 base and the J gene end by 5 bases; junction bases not matched to a gene: 10. On this clonotype itself: Its matching antigen is unknown.

As the method for making TCR beta libraries, quantitative 5'-RACE with molecular barcodes was used. TCRdb reanalysed the 5' RACE reads using MiXCR and keeps one entry per CDR3 protein. Counted here are 350,000 to 450,000 distinct CDR3 sequences, 25% to 30% occurring once; the ten biggest clones make up about 0.92%. This receptor was taken from a male donor with ankylosing spondylitis. The chain links TRBV20-1 to TRBJ2-1; 8 bases fit TRBD2. The sequenced sample consisted of blood, either unsorted or a sorted T cell fraction (not recorded which). The DNA of the CDR3 is TGCAGTGCTAGAGTTTGGACTAGCTTCGTCGACAATGAGCAGTTCTTC. Its protein is CSARVWTSFVDNEQFF.